One sample yielded the 14 T cell receptor beta chains listed below, sequenced in a study of cytomegalovirus exposure and HLA in healthy donors. PCR primers comprised 60 Vbeta and 13 Jbeta primers. Assay used: immunoSEQ multiplex PCR; TCRdb lists only in-frame clones, some missing. Of approximately 150,000 clones listed, 76% were seen once; the top ten hold 1.5% to 2%. Sequenced input: PBMCs. These receptor sequences come from a man aged 35-49 years in good health and CMV-seronegative.

CDR3 coding DNA: TGTGCCAGCAGCTCCTTCCGGGACAGGACCTACTACGAGCAGTACTTC. Translating it yields CASSSFRDRTYYEQYF. The genes are TRBV7-9 and TRBJ2-7; 8 bases fit TRBD1. This CDR3 contains 16 residues. V trimming: 4 bases; J trimming: 3 bases; junction bases outside the gene matches: 11. The germline V gene encodes CDR1 SEHNR and CDR2 FQNEAQ (reference sequence). Supplemented by reference TRBV7-9 and TRBJ2-7, the full variable domain reads DTGVSQNPRHKITKRGQNVTFRCDPISEHNRLYWYRQTLGQGPEFLTYFQNEAQLEKSRLLSDRFSAERPKGSFSTLEIQRTEQGDSAMYLCASSSFRDRTYYEQYFGPGTRLTVT.

V is TRBV5-1 and J is TRBJ1-4, with 7 bases matching TRBD1. J was trimmed by 6 bases and V by 0 bases; bases with no gene match: 5. The germline gives CDR1 SGHRS, CDR2 YFSETQ. The CDR3 loop spans 15 amino acids. CDR3 bases: TGCGCCAGCAGCTTGGGAGGGGGCGTGGATGAAAAACTGTTTTTT. The encoded protein is CASSLGGGVDEKLFF.

This clone was observed a few times. This chain connects TRBV29-1 to TRBJ2-7, with 7 bases aligning to TRBD1. The junction had 13 bases not matched to a gene; V was cut back by 2 bases and J by 6 bases. Per germline, CDR1 SQVTM and CDR2 ANQGSEA. CDR3 length: 15 amino acids. The CDR3 sequence: CSVEHPDRFPVEQYF. The CDR3 DNA reads as TGCAGCGTTGAACACCCGGACAGGTTTCCGGTCGAGCAGTACTTC.

V usage is TRBV7-9 and J usage is TRBJ2-7; D not certain. The germline gives CDR1 SEHNR, CDR2 FQNEAQ (reference sequence). The CDR3 has 13 residues. Trimming removed 5 bases at V and 3 bases at J, with 11 bases between. The CDR3: CASSTRYYYEQYF. DNA of the CDR3: TGTGCCAGCAGCACCCGATACTACTACGAGCAGTACTTC.

The chain recombines TRBV29-1 with TRBJ2-2, with TRBD2 as a possible D gene (5 bases). The CDR3 is made up of 14 amino acids. In germline, CDR1 is SQVTM, CDR2 ANQGSEA. V lost 7 bases and J 3 bases, leaving 15 bases between the germline ends. CDR3 loop: CSARTRNYTGELFF. In DNA form, the CDR3 reads TGCAGCGCACGTACTAGAAACTACACCGGGGAGCTGTTTTTT.

The chain links TRBV10-3 to TRBJ2-7, with 12 bases identical to TRBD2. CDR1 is ENHRY and CDR2 is SYGVKD in the germline V gene. After removal of 6 bases from V and 2 bases from J, the junction contained 11 bases not matched to a gene. This CDR3 has 17 residues. CDR3 sequence reads: CAIRVREGLAGAYEQYF. As DNA, the CDR3 is TGTGCCATCAGAGTGAGAGAGGGACTAGCGGGTGCCTACGAGCAGTACTTC.

The rearrangement links TRBV14 to TRBJ2-3, with 9 bases identical to TRBD1. The V gene's germline CDR1 is SGHDN and CDR2 FVKESK. V shed 0 bases and J 0 bases; nucleotides not matched to a gene: 1. This CDR3 is built from 16 residues. CDR3 DNA sequence: TGTGCCAGCAGCCAAGAGGGACAGGGAAGCACAGATACGCAGTATTTT. Protein sequence: CASSQEGQGSTDTQYF.

This chain uses TRBV6-5 with TRBJ2-3, with a weak D call TRBD2 (5 bases). V lost 6 bases and J 2 bases, leaving 12 bases between the germline ends. The CDR3 runs 14 residues. Germline V gene sequence: CDR1 MNHEY, CDR2 SVGAGI. The CDR3 nucleotides read TGTGCCAGCAGGCCGGGAATATACACAGATACGCAGTATTTT. Translated: CASRPGIYTDTQYF.

The chain links TRBV12-5 to TRBJ2-5; TRBD2 matches 11 bases. In germline, CDR1 is LGHNT, CDR2 FRNRAP. Trimming took 3 bases from V and 5 from J; bases not matched to a gene: 17. The CDR3 is 19 residues long. The CDR3 loop reads CASGLLAGEYVATPETQYF. The CDR3 DNA sequence: TGTGCTAGTGGTTTACTAGCGGGGGAATATGTCGCCACCCCGGAGACCCAGTACTTC.

The rearrangement joins TRBV6-5 to TRBJ1-4; TRBD1 matches at 7 bases. CDR3 size: 14 residues. J gave up 8 bases and V 0 bases, and 3 bases lay outside the gene matches. Germline CDR1 reads MNHEY; CDR2 reads SVGAGI. The CDR3 loop reads CASSYSSGGEKLFF. As DNA, the CDR3 is TGTGCCAGCAGTTACTCATCAGGGGGGGAAAAACTGTTTTTT.

The genes are TRBV29-1 and TRBJ2-3; 10 positions agree with TRBD2. CDR3 length: 15 residues. V was pared by 4 bases and J by 2 bases, with 6 bases of the junction left unmatched. Germline V gene sequence: CDR1 SQVTM, CDR2 ANQGSEA. The CDR3 here is CSVGIAGGFTDTQYF. The CDR3 bases are TGCAGCGTTGGGATAGCGGGGGGTTTCACAGATACGCAGTATTTT.

The V gene is TRBV9, the J gene TRBJ1-1; no clear D. Per the germline V gene, CDR1 is SGDLS and CDR2 is YYNGEE. The CDR3 totals 12 residues. V lost 3 bases and J 0 bases, leaving 3 bases between the germline ends. The CDR3 DNA is TGTGCCAGCAGCGCTCTGAACACTGAAGCTTTCTTT. Amino acids: CASSALNTEAFF.

The CDR3 nucleotides read TGTGCCTGGGGGTTAGACTGGACAGCCATGAACACTGAAGCTTTCTTT. Translation: CAWGLDWTAMNTEAFF. The chain recombines TRBV30 with TRBJ1-1, with a tentative D call TRBD1 (6 bases). The CDR3 has 16 amino acids. V was shortened by 5 bases and J by 0 bases, with 19 bases between the two germline ends. Germline V CDR1 and CDR2: GTSNPN, SVGIG (reference sequence).

This clone was picked up a small number of times. V gene TRBV7-3 combines with J gene TRBJ2-1, with a weak D call TRBD1 (6 bases). Looked up from germline, CDR1 is SGHTA and CDR2 is FQGTGA. The ends were cut back, 1 base at V and 7 bases at J, with 17 bases in the middle. This CDR3 contains 16 residues. The CDR3 is CASSLNRDTLRNEQFF. In DNA, the CDR3 is TGTGCCAGCAGCTTAAACCGGGACACCCTTAGGAATGAGCAGTTCTTC.